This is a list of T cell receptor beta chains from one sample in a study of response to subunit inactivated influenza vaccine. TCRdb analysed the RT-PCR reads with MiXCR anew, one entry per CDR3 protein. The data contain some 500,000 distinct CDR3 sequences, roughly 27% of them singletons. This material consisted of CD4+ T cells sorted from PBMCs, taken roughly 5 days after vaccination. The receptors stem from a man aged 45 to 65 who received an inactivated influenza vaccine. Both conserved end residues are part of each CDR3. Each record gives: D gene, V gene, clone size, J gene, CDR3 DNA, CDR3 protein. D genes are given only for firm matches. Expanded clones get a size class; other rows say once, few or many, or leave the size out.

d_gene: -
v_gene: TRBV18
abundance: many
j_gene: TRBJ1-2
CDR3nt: TGTGCCAGCTCAACCACAGGGCTCAATAACTATGGCTACACCTTC
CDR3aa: CASSTTGLNNYGYTF

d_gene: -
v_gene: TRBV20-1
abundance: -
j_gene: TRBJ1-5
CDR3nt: TGCAGTGCTAGGAGCAGGGTGGGTGGGCAGCCCCAGCATTTT
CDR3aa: CSARSRVGGQPQHF

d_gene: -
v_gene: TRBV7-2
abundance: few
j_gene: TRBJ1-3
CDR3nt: TGTGCCAGCAGCCTAGAACGGTCTGGAAACACCATATATTTT
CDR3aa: CASSLERSGNTIYF

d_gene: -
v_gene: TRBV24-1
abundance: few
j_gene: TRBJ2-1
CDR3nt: TGTGCCACCAGCATCTCGGGCGGGTCACCTTCGGAGCAGTTCTTC
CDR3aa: CATSISGGSPSEQFF

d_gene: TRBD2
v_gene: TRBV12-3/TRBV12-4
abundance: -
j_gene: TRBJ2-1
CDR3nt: TGTGCCAGCATCGCGGGGGGCCGGTACAATGAGCAGTTCTTC
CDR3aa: CASIAGGRYNEQFF

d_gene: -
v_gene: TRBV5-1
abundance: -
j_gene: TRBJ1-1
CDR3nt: TGCGCCAGCAGCCCAAGGGCAGACGGTAGTGCGGCTTTCTTT
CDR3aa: CASSPRADGSAAFF

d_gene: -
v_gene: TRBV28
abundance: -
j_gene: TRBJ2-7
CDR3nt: TGTGCCAGCAGTTCCCCAGGGACGGTCTACGAGCAGTACTTC
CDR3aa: CASSSPGTVYEQYF

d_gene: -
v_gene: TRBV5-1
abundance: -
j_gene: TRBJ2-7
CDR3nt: TGCGCCAGCAGCTTGCGGGCAGGAGTGGAGCAGTACTTC
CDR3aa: CASSLRAGVEQYF

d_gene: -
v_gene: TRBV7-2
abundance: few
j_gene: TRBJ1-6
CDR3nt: TGTGCCAGCAGCCTAATACACAACTCCTATAATTCACCCCTCCACTTT
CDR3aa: CASSLIHNSYNSPLHF

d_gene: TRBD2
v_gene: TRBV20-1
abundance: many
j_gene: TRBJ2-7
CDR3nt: TGCAGTGCTAGGACTAGCGGGAGCTACGAGCAGTACTTC
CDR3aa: CSARTSGSYEQYF

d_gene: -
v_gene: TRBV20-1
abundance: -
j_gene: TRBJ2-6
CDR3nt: TGCAGTGCTAATGAAGGAAGGGGGGCCAACGTCCTGACTTTC
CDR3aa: CSANEGRGANVLTF

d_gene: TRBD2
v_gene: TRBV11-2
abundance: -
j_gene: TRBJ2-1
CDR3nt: TGTGCCAGCAGCGCCTCCGCCCTAGCGGGAGGTAGGAATGAGCAGTTCTTC
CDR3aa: CASSASALAGGRNEQFF

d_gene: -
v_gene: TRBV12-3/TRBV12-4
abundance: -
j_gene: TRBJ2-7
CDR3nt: TGTGCCAGCAGCCCCGCGGGGAGCGAGCAGTACTTC
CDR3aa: CASSPAGSEQYF

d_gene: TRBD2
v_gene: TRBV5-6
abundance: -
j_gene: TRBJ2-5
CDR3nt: TGTGCCAGCAGCTTTGGGACTAGCGGGAGATCGGAGACCCAGTACTTC
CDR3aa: CASSFGTSGRSETQYF

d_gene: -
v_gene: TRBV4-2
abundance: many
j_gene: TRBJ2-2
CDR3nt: TGTGCCAGCAACAAGGGCGGGGAGCTGTTTTTT
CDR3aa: CASNKGGELFF

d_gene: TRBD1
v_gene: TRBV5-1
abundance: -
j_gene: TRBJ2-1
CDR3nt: TGCGCCAGCAGCCCTGACAGGGACTACAATGAGCAGTTCTTC
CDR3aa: CASSPDRDYNEQFF

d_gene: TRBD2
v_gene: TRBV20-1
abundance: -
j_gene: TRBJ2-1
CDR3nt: TGCAGTGCTAGTGGTAGCGGGAGGTTCTACAATGAGCAGTTCTTC
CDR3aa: CSASGSGRFYNEQFF

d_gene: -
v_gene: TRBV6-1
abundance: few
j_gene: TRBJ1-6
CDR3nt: TGTGCCAGCAGTCAAAACATGGATAATTCACCCCTCCACTTT
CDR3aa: CASSQNMDNSPLHF

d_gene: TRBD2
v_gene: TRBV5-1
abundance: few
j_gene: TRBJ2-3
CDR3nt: TGCGCCAGCACTTCCTGGGGGGGAAGGACAGATACGCAGTATTTT
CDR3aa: CASTSWGGRTDTQYF

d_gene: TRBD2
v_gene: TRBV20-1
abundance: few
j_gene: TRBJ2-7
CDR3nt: TGCAGTGCTATTCCCAGGGGTCTAGCGGGAGGACAGCAGTACTTC
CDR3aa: CSAIPRGLAGGQQYF

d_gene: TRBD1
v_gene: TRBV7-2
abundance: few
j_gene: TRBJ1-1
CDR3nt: TGTGCCAGCAGCCCATCGGGACAGGGGCACACTGAAGCTTTCTTT
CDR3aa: CASSPSGQGHTEAFF

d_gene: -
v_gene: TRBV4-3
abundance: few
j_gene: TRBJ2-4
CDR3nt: TGCGCCAGCAGCCAACGGGACAACCCTCAAGGGTACAACATTCAGTACTTC
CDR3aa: CASSQRDNPQGYNIQYF

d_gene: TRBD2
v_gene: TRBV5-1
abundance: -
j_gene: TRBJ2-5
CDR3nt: TGCGCCAGCAGCTTGAGTAGCGGGGGCCTCCAAGAGACCCAGTACTTC
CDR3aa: CASSLSSGGLQETQYF

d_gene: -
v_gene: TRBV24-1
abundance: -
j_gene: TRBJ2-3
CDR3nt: TGTGCCACCAGTGATTCAAGAATTGGACTAGATACGCAGTATTTT
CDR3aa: CATSDSRIGLDTQYF

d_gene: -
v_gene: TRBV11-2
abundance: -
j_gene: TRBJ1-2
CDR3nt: TGTGCCAGCAGCTTAAGAGGAGGATCCGGTGGCTACACCTTC
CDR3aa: CASSLRGGSGGYTF

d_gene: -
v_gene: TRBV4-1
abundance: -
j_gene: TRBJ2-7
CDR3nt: TGCGCCAGCAGCCAAGCCCTTGTGGGCGGCTCCTACGAGCAGTACTTC
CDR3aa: CASSQALVGGSYEQYF

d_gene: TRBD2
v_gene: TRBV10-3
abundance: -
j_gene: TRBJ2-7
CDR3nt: TGTGCCACAGCCCGGGGGACTAGCGGGGGTAGCACCGAGCAGTACTTC
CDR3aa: CATARGTSGGSTEQYF

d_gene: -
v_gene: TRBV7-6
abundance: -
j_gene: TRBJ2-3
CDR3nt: TGTGCCAGCAGCTTAGTTTGGGGGCGAGATACGCAGTATTTT
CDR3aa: CASSLVWGRDTQYF

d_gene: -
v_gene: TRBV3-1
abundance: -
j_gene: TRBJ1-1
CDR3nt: TGTGCCAGCAGCCAAGGGGAGATGGGTGAAGCTTTCTTT
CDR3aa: CASSQGEMGEAFF

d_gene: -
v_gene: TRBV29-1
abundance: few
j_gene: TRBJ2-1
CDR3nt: TGCAGCGTTGAAGATACGAACGGCTCCTACAATGAGCAGTTCTTC
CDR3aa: CSVEDTNGSYNEQFF

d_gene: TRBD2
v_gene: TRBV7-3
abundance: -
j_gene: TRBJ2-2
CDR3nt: TGTGCCAGCAGCCCCCAAGCGGGAGCCGGGGAGCTGTTTTTT
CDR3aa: CASSPQAGAGELFF

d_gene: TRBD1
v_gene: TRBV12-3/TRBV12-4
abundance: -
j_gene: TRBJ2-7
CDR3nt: TGTGCCAGCAGACCACGGACAGGGGGCCCCTACGAGCAGTACTTC
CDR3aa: CASRPRTGGPYEQYF

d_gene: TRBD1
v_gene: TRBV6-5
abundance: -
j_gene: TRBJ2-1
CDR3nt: TGTGCCAGCAGTTACTCGGTCGGGACAGGGTTTCTTGATGAGCAGTTCTTC
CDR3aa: CASSYSVGTGFLDEQFF

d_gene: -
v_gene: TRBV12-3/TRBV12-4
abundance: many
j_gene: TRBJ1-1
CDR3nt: TGTGCCAGCAGCCCCACAGGGTATACTGAAGCTTTCTTT
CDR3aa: CASSPTGYTEAFF

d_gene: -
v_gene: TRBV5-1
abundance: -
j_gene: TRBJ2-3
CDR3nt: TGCGCCAGCAGCTTGACGCCTAGTGGGGGCGATACGCAGTATTTT
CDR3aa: CASSLTPSGGDTQYF

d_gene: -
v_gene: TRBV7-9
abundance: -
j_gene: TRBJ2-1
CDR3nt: TGTGCCAGCAACGCACTCCAATCCTACAATGAGCAGTTCTTC
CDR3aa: CASNALQSYNEQFF

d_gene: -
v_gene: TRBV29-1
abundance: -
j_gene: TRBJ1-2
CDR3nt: TGCAGCGGCTCCCAGGGTACGAGTAGGGATGGCTACACCTTC
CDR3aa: CSGSQGTSRDGYTF

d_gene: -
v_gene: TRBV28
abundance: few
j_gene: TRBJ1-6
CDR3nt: TGTGCCAGCAGTGGTTCCCCCTTAATTTCCTCACCCCTCCACTTT
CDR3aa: CASSGSPLISSPLHF

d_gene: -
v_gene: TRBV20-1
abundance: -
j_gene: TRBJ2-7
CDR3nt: TGCAGTGCTAGAAGGGACACTGGGTCCGAGCAGTACTTC
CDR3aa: CSARRDTGSEQYF

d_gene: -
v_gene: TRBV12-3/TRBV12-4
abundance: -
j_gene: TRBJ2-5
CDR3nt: TGTGCCAGCAGTCCAGGGGGGGGCCAAGAGACCCAGTACTTC
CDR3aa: CASSPGGGQETQYF

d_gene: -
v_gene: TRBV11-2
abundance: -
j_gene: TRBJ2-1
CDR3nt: TGTGCCAGCAGCATTAGAAGGGTTTCCACCATATCCTACAATGAGCAGTTCTTC
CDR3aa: CASSIRRVSTISYNEQFF

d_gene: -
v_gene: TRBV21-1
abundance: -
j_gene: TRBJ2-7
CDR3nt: TGTGCCAGCAGGGGTATAGCGGGGCTGCTTCCTTGCGAGCAGTACTTC
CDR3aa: CASRGIAGLLPCEQYF

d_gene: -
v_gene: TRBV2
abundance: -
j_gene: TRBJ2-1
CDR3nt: TGTGCCAGCTTGTCTTACAATGAGCAGTTCTTC
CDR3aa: CASLSYNEQFF

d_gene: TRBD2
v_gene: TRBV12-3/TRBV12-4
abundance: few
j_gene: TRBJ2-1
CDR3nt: TGTGCCAGCAGTTTAAGCGGGAGTGGGGGGGGTGAGCAGTTCTTC
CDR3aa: CASSLSGSGGGEQFF

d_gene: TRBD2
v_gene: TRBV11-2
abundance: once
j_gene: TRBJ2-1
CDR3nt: TGTGCCAGCAGCTTAACCAGAGGACTAGCGGGGGGGTACAATGAGCAGTTCTTC
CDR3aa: CASSLTRGLAGGYNEQFF